The 13 T cell receptor beta chains below all came from one sample that was sequenced in a study of blood T cells in healthy people across ages. Then a second PCR, running about 6 to 12 cycles, was carried out with a sample-barcoded 5' primer and a J-beta primer mix. TCRdb processed the 5' RACE reads anew with MiXCR; each CDR3 protein has one entry. The profile shows 600,000 to 1,000,000 distinct CDR3 sequences, 20% to 25% of them singletons. These data were also reused for a study on T cells of mothers and their children.

What was sequenced was blood. The receptors here all came from a boy between 10 and 17 years old in good health.

The rearrangement joins TRBV4-1 to TRBJ2-1, with a possible D match to TRBD1 (6 bases). The J call may be incorrect, as the DNA end agrees better with TRBJ2-5. The CDR3 consists of 14 residues. Per the germline V gene, CDR1 is MGHRA and CDR2 is YSYEKL. CDR3 loop: CASSQEQGEETQYF. In DNA form, the CDR3 reads TGCGCCAGCAGCCAAGAACAGGGCGAGGAGACCCAGTACTTC.

This clonotype has at least ten counts. The J gene is TRBJ2-7, the V gene TRBV20-1; TRBD2 matches at 11 bases. V was clipped by 6 bases and J by 1 base; unmatched bases: 2. This CDR3 region has 13 residues. In germline, CDR1 is DFQATT, CDR2 SNEGSKA (reference sequence). This CDR3 is CSAGTSGSYEQYF. The CDR3 DNA follows: TGCAGTGCAGGGACTAGCGGTTCCTACGAGCAGTACTTC.

Only a few counts were recorded for this clonotype. The chain carries TRBV3-1 and TRBJ2-1; D unclear. The CDR3 sequence is 14 residues long. V was trimmed by 2 bases and J by 7 bases, leaving 12 bases between them. Looked up from germline, CDR1 is LGHDT and CDR2 is YNNKEL (reference sequence). CDR3 nucleotides: TGTGCCAGCAGCCAACTTGCAACCAGAAATGAGCAGTTCTTC. It specifies CASSQLATRNEQFF.

The chain has TRBV5-1 and TRBJ1-1; TRBD1 matches at 10 bases. Germline V lookup: CDR1 SGHRS, CDR2 YFSETQ. This CDR3 region has 15 residues. The V gene end was trimmed by 4 bases and the J gene end by 0 bases; junction bases not matched to a gene: 3. The CDR3: CASSRTGGLNTEAFF. Here the CDR3 DNA reads TGCGCCAGCAGCCGGACAGGGGGTTTGAACACTGAAGCTTTCTTT.

Only a few counts were recorded for this clonotype. The chain carries TRBV5-1 and TRBJ2-5; a weak D match, TRBD2 (5 bases). The J call is uncertain, as TRBJ2-1 better fits the DNA end. Germline V gene data show CDR1 as SGHRS and CDR2 as YFSETQ. The length of the CDR3 is 15 residues. The CDR3 spells CASSLGLTPNNEQFF. In nucleotides, the CDR3 is TGCGCCAGCAGCTTGGGACTAACTCCAAACAATGAGCAGTTCTTC.

The J gene is TRBJ2-5, the V gene TRBV29-1; 11 bases are a match to TRBD2. V lost 8 bases, J lost 5 bases, and 7 bases stayed unmatched. The CDR3 runs to 13 residues. CDR1 and CDR2 from the germline V gene are SQVTM and ANQGSEA. CDR3 DNA: TGCAGCACACTAGCGGGGGAGGGGGAGACCCAGTACTTC. Its translation: CSTLAGEGETQYF. Full variable domain (outside the CDR3, taken from reference TRBV29-1 and TRBJ2-5): SAVISQKPSRDICQRGTSLTIQCQVDSQVTMMFWYRQQPGQSLTLIATANQGSEATYESGFVIDKFPISRPNLTFSTLTVSNMSPEDSSIYLCSTLAGEGETQYFGPGTRLLVL.

The chain links TRBV7-8 to TRBJ2-1; 12 nucleotides agree with TRBD1. The DNA end favors TRBJ2-5, so the J call may be wrong. This CDR3 has 16 amino acids. Germline CDR1 and CDR2: SGHVS and FQNEAQ. The CDR3: CASSITGTGGGETQYF. The CDR3 DNA reads TGTGCCAGCAGCATAACCGGGACAGGGGGCGGGGAGACCCAGTACTTC.

This clonotype was counted a few times. The chain couples TRBV29-1 to TRBJ2-5; D is perhaps TRBD1 (6 bases). CDR3 length: 13 amino acids. Trimming took 5 bases from V and 2 from J, leaving 12 bases between them. CDR1 is SQVTM, CDR2 ANQGSEA, per germline. CDR3 in amino acids: CSVSWTAQETQYF. CDR3 coding DNA: TGCAGCGTTAGCTGGACAGCTCAAGAGACCCAGTACTTC.

The rearrangement links TRBV27 to TRBJ1-4; possibly TRBD1 for D (5 bases). From germline, CDR1 is MNHEY and CDR2 SMNVEV (reference sequence). Trimming pared 0 bases from V and 6 bases from J, leaving 8 bases between. The CDR3 extends over 14 amino acids. The CDR3 sequence: CASSLSRVDEKLFF. The CDR3 DNA follows: TGTGCCAGCAGTTTATCCAGGGTGGATGAAAAACTGTTTTTT.

In its sample, this clonotype was seen a few times. The chain recombines TRBV6-5 with TRBJ1-1; 7 bases line up with TRBD1. The CDR3 length is 17 residues. J gave up 2 bases and V 7 bases, and 16 bases lay outside the gene matches. CDR1 is MNHEY, CDR2 SVGAGI, per germline. CDR3 coding DNA: TGTGCCAGCACTAGACTAGAGGGGGCAGGCCACAACACTGAAGCTTTCTTT. It specifies CASTRLEGAGHNTEAFF.

This sequence joins TRBV5-1 and TRBJ2-1; 9 nucleotides align to TRBD1. CDR1 SGHRS and CDR2 YFSETQ come from the germline V gene. J gave up 0 bases and V 4 bases, and 5 bases lay outside the gene matches. The CDR3 is 16 residues long. CDR3 bases: TGCGCCAGCAGCGGGGGACAGGGAAGCTCCTACAATGAGCAGTTCTTC. This encodes CASSGGQGSSYNEQFF.

This clonotype was recorded a few times. V and J are TRBV2 and TRBJ2-2, with a weak D call TRBD2 (6 bases). Germline values: CDR1 SNHLY, CDR2 FYNNEI. The CDR3 length is 15 residues. Trimming left V 9 bases short and J 5 bases short, with 19 bases between. CDR3 DNA: TGTGCCAGTACCGAGGCGGGACGGAATACCGGGGAGCTGTTTTTT. It specifies CASTEAGRNTGELFF.

This clonotype was picked up a small number of times. The chain has TRBV28 and TRBJ1-6; 7 bases fit TRBD1. Germline-derived CDR1 and CDR2 are MDHEN and SYDVKM. V was pared by 10 bases and J by 0 bases, with 12 bases of the junction left unmatched. The CDR3 contains 17 residues. The CDR3, as DNA: TGTGCCACCCGGACAGGAGTTGAAAGCTCCTATAATTCACCCCTCCACTTT. Its translation: CATRTGVESSYNSPLHF.